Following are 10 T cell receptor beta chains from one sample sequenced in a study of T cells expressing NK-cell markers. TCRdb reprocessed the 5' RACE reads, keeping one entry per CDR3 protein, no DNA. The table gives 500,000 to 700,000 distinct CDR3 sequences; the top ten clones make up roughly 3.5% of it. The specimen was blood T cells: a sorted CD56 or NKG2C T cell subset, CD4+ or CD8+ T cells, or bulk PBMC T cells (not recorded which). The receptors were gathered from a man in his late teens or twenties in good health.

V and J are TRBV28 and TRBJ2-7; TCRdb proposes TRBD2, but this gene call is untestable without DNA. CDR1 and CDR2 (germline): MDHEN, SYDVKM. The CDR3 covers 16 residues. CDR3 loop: CASSLVLGLSSYEQYF.

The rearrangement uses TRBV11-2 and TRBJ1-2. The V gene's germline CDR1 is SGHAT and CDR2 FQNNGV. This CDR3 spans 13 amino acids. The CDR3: CASTSAVDYGYTF.

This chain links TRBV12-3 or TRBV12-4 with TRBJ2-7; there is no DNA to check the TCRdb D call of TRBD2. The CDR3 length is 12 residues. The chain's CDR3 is CASSPGGSEQYF.

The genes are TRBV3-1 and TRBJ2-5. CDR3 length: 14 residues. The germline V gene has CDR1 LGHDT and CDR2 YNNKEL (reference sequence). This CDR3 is CASSQDQVEETQYF.

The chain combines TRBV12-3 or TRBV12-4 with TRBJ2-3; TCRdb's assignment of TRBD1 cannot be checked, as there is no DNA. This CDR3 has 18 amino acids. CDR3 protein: CASSRMTGGIIRTDTQYF.

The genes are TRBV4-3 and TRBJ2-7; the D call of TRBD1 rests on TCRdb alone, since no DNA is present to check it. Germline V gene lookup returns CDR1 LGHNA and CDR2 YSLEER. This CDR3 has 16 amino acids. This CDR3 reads CASSQDWGGGLDEQYF.

This chain's CDR3 is CASSLGTGGSYEQYF. The rearrangement joins TRBV12-3 or TRBV12-4 to TRBJ2-7; TCRdb's D call of TRBD1 is untestable without DNA. This CDR3 has 15 residues.

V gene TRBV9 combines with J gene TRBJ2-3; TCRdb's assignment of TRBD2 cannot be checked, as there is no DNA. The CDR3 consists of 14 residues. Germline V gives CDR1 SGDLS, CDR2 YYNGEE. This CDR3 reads CASSVAGDTQTQYF. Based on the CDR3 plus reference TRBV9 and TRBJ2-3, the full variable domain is DSGVTQTPKHLITATGQRVTLRCSPRSGDLSVYWYQQSLDQGLQFLIQYYNGEERAKGNILERFSAQQFPDLHSELNLSSLELGDSALYFCASSVAGDTQTQYFGPGTRLTVL.

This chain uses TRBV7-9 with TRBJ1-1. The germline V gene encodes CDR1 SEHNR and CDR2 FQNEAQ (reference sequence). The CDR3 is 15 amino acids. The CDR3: CASSLGVRGLTEAFF.

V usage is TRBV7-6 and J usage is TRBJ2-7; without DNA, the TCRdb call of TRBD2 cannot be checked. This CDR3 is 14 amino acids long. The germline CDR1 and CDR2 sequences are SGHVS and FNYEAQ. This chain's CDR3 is CASSLRASPAEQYF.